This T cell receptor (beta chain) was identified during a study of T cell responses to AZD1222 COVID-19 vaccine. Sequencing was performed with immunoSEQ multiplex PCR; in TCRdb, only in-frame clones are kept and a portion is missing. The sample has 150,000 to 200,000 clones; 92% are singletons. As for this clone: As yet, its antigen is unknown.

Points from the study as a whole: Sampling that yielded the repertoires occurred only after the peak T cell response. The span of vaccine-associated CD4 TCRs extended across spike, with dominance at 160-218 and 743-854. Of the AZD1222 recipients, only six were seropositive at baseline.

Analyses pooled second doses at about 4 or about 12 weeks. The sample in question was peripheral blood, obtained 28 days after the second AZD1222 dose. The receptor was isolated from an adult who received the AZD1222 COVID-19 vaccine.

This chain's CDR3 is CASSDLPGGSSYNEQFF. The CDR3 DNA sequence: TGTGCCAGCAGTGATTTACCGGGGGGGAGCTCCTACAATGAGCAGTTCTTC. The rearrangement joins TRBV6-1 to TRBJ2-1; TRBD2 matches at 8 bases. The length of the CDR3 is 17 residues. Germline assignment: CDR1 MNHNS and CDR2 SASEGT. The J segment lost 0 bases and the V segment lost 3 bases, leaving 7 bases of the junction unmatched.